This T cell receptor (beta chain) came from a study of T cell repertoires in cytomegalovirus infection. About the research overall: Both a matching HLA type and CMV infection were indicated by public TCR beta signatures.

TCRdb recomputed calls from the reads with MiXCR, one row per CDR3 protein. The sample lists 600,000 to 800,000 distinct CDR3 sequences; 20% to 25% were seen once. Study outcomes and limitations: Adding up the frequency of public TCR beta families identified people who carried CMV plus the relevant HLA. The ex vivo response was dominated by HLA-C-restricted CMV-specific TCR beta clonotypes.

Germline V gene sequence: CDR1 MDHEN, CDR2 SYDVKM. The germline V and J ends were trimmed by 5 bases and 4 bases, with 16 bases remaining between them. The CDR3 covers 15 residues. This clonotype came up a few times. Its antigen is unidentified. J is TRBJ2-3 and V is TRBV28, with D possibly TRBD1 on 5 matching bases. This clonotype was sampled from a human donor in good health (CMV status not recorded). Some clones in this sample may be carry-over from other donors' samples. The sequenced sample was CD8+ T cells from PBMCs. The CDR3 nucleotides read TGTGCCAGCAGTATAAGGGTTCTAGGGGCAGATACGCAGTATTTT. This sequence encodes CASSIRVLGADTQYF.